This entry describes one T cell receptor (beta chain). CDR1 is SQVTM, CDR2 ANQGSEA, per germline. This CDR3 has 14 residues. V was pared by 7 bases and J by 0 bases, with 13 bases between. The sample comes from a study of shared clonotypes between healthy human individuals. Libraries were prepared by immunoSEQ multiplex PCR; TCRdb keeps only in-frame clonotypes and omits some of them. Of 2 million to 2.5 million clones in the sample, approximately 93% were seen once. The TCR comes from a man between 18 and 29 years old in good health. Some clones in this sample may be carry-over from other donors' samples. The V call is TRBV29-1, the J call TRBJ1-5, with D perhaps matching TRBD1 (6 bases). The specimen was naive CD4+ T cells from PBMCs. Regarding subset: CD45RA+ positively selected. The CDR3 bases are TGCAGCGCTAGCGGGGGCTATAGCAATCAGCCCCAGCATTTT. It codes for CSASGGYSNQPQHF.